These 17 T cell receptor beta chains share one sample of origin, sequenced in a study of T cell changes during pregnancy in multiple sclerosis. Sequencing used immunoSEQ multiplex PCR; TCRdb keeps in-frame clones, though not all of them. The top ten hold roughly 0.5% of the sample, which has tens of thousands of clones, around 92% seen once. Here the sequenced sample was CD4+ T cells from peripheral blood mononuclear cells, taken in the second trimester of pregnancy. Source of these receptors: a female donor in good health, enrolled as a control in a pregnancy study.

The chain has TRBV6-5 and TRBJ2-7, with 11 bases matching TRBD1. From germline, CDR1 is MNHEY and CDR2 SVGAGI. The CDR3 consists of 12 residues. J lost 6 bases, V lost 5 bases, and 0 bases had no gene match. CDR3 DNA sequence: TGTGCCAGCAGTGGACAGGGGGCCGAGCAGTACTTC. Protein sequence: CASSGQGAEQYF.

The CDR3 DNA follows: TGTGCCAGCAGGATCCGGGACACTTGGGCAGATACGCAGTATTTT. Protein: CASRIRDTWADTQYF. This rearrangement joins TRBV6-5 to TRBJ2-3; D may be TRBD1 (6 bases). V lost 6 bases and J lost 4, with 17 bases in between. CDR3 length equals 15 residues. Germline V gene data show CDR1 as MNHEY and CDR2 as SVGAGI.

This sequence joins TRBV27 and TRBJ1-2; TRBD1 matches at 8 bases. Trimming at V came to 5 bases and at J to 5 bases, leaving 10 bases not matched to a gene. Germline V lookup: CDR1 MNHEY, CDR2 SMNVEV (reference sequence). This CDR3 spans 15 amino acids. CDR3 sequence (DNA): TGTGCCAGCAGTACCGGGACAGGTGCCATTTATGGCTACACCTTC. It encodes CASSTGTGAIYGYTF.

This chain uses TRBV28 with TRBJ2-1, with 7 bases lining up with TRBD2. With V trimmed by 5 bases and J by 3 bases, 4 bases remained unmatched. The CDR3 runs to 14 residues. Germline assignment: CDR1 MDHEN and CDR2 SYDVKM. The CDR3 region is CASSSPGGYNEQFF. CDR3 in DNA: TGTGCCAGCAGTAGTCCGGGAGGCTACAATGAGCAGTTCTTC.

This clone was seen a single time. This rearrangement joins TRBV4-1 to TRBJ2-5; no definite D call. Per the germline V gene, CDR1 is MGHRA and CDR2 is YSYEKL. The CDR3 is 13 amino acids. The ends were cut back, 5 bases at V and 2 bases at J, with 9 bases in the middle. CDR3 amino acids: CASSAREQETQYF. The CDR3 DNA reads TGCGCCAGCAGCGCGCGCGAGCAAGAGACCCAGTACTTC.

V gene TRBV7-8 combines with J gene TRBJ2-5, with a weak D call TRBD2 (7 bases). Germline CDR1 and CDR2: SGHVS and FQNEAQ. V dropped 5 bases and J dropped 7 bases, with 17 bases sitting between them. This CDR3 comprises 14 residues. The CDR3 DNA follows: TGTGCCAGCAGCCAGCGCGGGGGCCCGGGGACCCAGTACTTC. Encoded protein: CASSQRGGPGTQYF. The variable domain in full, completed from reference TRBV7-8 and TRBJ2-5, reads GAGVSQSPRYKVAKRGQDVALRCDPISGHVSLFWYQQALGQGPEFLTYFQNEAQLDKSGLPSDRFFAERPEGSVSTLKIQRTQQEDSAVYLCASSQRGGPGTQYFGPGTRLLVL.

The gene calls are TRBV27 and TRBJ2-1; D is undetermined. V was cut by 7 bases and J by 7 bases, with 14 bases left in between. The germline gives CDR1 MNHEY, CDR2 SMNVEV (reference sequence). The CDR3 has 13 residues. The CDR3 nucleotides are TGTGCCAGCACGCGGTGGGTCGGGAATGAGCAGTTCTTC. Amino acid sequence: CASTRWVGNEQFF.

The chain employs TRBV18 and TRBJ2-7, with 9 bases matching TRBD1. V dropped 3 bases and J dropped 5; count of bases not matched to a gene: 5. This CDR3 contains 14 residues. Germline V lookup: CDR1 KGHSH, CDR2 LQKENI. In nucleotides, the CDR3 is TGTGCCAGCTCACCCACAGGGGGCCCCCACGAGCAGTACTTC. Translated, it gives CASSPTGGPHEQYF.

The chain uses TRBV9 and TRBJ2-7, with 10 bases lining up with TRBD1. From germline, CDR1 is SGDLS and CDR2 YYNGEE. Trimming at V came to 4 bases and at J to 0 bases, leaving 4 bases not matched to a gene. CDR3 length: 15 residues. DNA of the CDR3: TGTGCCAGCAGCTTAAGGACAGGGGGCTCCTACGAGCAGTACTTC. As protein: CASSLRTGGSYEQYF.

The rearrangement links TRBV18 to TRBJ2-3, with a tentative D call TRBD1 (5 bases). Germline V CDR1 and CDR2: KGHSH, LQKENI. CDR3 length: 16 amino acids. Trimming removed 6 bases at V and 4 bases at J, with 20 bases between. CDR3 in DNA: TGTGCCAGCTCCCCGGACCTACAGGTGGTATCAGATACGCAGTATTTT. Protein sequence: CASSPDLQVVSDTQYF. The full variable domain, its missing parts supplied by reference TRBV18 and TRBJ2-3, is NAGVMQNPRHLVRRRGQEARLRCSPMKGHSHVYWYRQLPEEGLKFMVYLQKENIIDESGMPKERFSAEFPKEGPSILRIQQVVRGDSAAYFCASSPDLQVVSDTQYFGPGTRLTVL.

The chain links TRBV7-2 to TRBJ2-7, with 8 bases matching TRBD2. Trimming took 8 bases from V and 4 from J; bases not matched to a gene: 13. The CDR3 has 15 residues. From germline, CDR1 is SGHTA and CDR2 FQGNSA. CDR3 DNA sequence: TGTGCCAGCCAGAGGGTAGCGGGGTCATTATACGAGCAGTACTTC. It translates to CASQRVAGSLYEQYF.

V and J are TRBV29-1 and TRBJ1-4; no definite D call. V lost 4 bases and J lost 7, with 7 bases in between. The CDR3 spans 11 residues. The V gene's germline CDR1 is SQVTM and CDR2 ANQGSEA. CDR3 residues: CSVGRGEKLFF. For the CDR3, the DNA is TGCAGCGTTGGCCGGGGTGAAAAACTGTTTTTT.

This sequence joins TRBV10-3 and TRBJ2-5; a possible D gene is TRBD1 (5 bases). Trimming stripped 4 bases from V and 2 bases from J, with 17 bases between. From germline, CDR1 is ENHRY and CDR2 SYGVKD. The CDR3 runs to 16 residues. The CDR3 is CAISAQVAGFQETQYF. CDR3 DNA: TGTGCCATCAGTGCCCAGGTAGCAGGGTTTCAAGAGACCCAGTACTTC.

CDR3 nucleotides: TGCGCCAGGGGGGGACAGGGGGAAGTCTTCGCCTACGAGCAGTACTTC. This translates into CARGGQGEVFAYEQYF. The chain joins TRBV10-1 to TRBJ2-7; 11 nucleotides match TRBD1. With 9 bases clipped from V and 2 bases from J, the junction kept 12 bases outside the gene matches. This CDR3 has 16 amino acids. From germline, CDR1 is WNHNN and CDR2 SYGVQD (reference sequence).

The chain links TRBV2 to TRBJ2-7, with 7 positions matching TRBD2. CDR3 size: 15 residues. V trimming: 3 bases; J trimming: 0 bases; junction bases outside the gene matches: 5. Germline loops: CDR1 SNHLY, CDR2 FYNNEI. In DNA, the CDR3 is TGTGCCAGCAGTGACTGGAGCGGGAACTCCTACGAGCAGTACTTC. It is translated as CASSDWSGNSYEQYF. The full variable domain, in which reference TRBV2 and TRBJ2-7 provide the parts outside the CDR3, is EPEVTQTPSHQVTQMGQEVILRCVPISNHLYFYWYRQILGQKVEFLVSFYNNEISEKSEIFDDQFSVERPDGSNFTLKIRSTKLEDSAMYFCASSDWSGNSYEQYFGPGTRLTVT.

As DNA, the CDR3 is TGTGCTAGTGGTACCGGACTTTACAATGAGCAGTTCTTC. Encoded protein: CASGTGLYNEQFF. The rearrangement joins TRBV12-5 to TRBJ2-1; a possible D gene is TRBD2 (5 bases). The CDR3 is 13 amino acids. The germline CDR1 and CDR2 sequences are LGHNT and FRNRAP. V was pared by 5 bases and J by 4 bases, with 9 bases between.

The chain recombines TRBV5-1 with TRBJ2-5; 10 bases are a match to TRBD2. In germline, CDR1 is SGHRS, CDR2 YFSETQ. This CDR3 contains 16 residues. The V segment lost 6 bases and the J segment 2 bases; nucleotides outside the gene matches: 10. The CDR3 sequence: CASKSSGGFWQETQYF. The CDR3 DNA follows: TGCGCCAGCAAATCTAGCGGGGGATTTTGGCAAGAGACCCAGTACTTC.